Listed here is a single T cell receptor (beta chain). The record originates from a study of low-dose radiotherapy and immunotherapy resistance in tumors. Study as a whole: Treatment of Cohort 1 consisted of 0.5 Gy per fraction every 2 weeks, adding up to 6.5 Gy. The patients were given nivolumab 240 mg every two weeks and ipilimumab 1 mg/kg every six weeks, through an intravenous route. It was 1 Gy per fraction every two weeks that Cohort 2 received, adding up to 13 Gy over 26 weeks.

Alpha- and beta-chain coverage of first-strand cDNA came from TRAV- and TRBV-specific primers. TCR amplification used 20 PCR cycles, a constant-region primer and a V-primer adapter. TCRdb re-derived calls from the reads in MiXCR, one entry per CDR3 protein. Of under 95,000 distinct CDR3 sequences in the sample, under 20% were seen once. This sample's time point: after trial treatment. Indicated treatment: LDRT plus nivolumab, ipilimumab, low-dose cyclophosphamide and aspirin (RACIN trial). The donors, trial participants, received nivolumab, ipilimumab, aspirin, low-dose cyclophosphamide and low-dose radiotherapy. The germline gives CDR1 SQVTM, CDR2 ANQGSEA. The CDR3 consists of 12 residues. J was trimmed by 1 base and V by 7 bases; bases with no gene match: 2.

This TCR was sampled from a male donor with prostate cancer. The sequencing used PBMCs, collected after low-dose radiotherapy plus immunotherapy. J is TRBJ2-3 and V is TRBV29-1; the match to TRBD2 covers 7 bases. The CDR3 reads CSGRGGTDTQYF. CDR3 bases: TGCAGCGGTCGGGGGGGCACAGATACGCAGTATTTT.